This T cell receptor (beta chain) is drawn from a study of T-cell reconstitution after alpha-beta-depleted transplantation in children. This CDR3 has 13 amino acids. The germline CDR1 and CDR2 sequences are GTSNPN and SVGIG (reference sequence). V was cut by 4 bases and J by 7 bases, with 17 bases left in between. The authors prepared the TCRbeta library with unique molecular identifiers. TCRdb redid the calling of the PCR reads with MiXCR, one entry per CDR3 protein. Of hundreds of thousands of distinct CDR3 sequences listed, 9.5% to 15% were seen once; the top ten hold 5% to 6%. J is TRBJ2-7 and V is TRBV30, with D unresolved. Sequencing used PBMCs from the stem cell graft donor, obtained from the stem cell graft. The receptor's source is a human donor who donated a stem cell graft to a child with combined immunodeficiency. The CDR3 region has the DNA TGTGCCTGGACACTGAAAGGGTACCGGGAGCAGTACTTC. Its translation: CAWTLKGYREQYF.